The rows below give T cell receptor beta chains drawn from one sample of a study of T-cell reconstitution after alpha-beta-depleted transplantation in children. MiXCR, applied by TCRdb to the PCR reads, yields one record per CDR3 protein. The sample shows around 370,000 distinct CDR3 sequences, approximately 10% of them seen only once. Sequences were derived from PBMCs from the stem cell graft donor, sampled from the stem cell graft. These receptors originate from a human donor who donated a stem cell graft to a child with acute lymphoblastic leukemia. CDR3s include the opening cysteine and the closing phenylalanine or tryptophan. A D gene is named only where the DNA matches it firmly. Not all rows give a size; the values are once, few, many and, for expanded clones, a class.

clone_size	d_call	v_call	j_call	cdr3_nt	cdr3_aa
few	TRBD1	TRBV4-3	TRBJ2-7	TGCGCCAGCAGCCGTACAGGGGGCCCCTACGAGCAGTACTTC	CASSRTGGPYEQYF
NA	NA	TRBV15	TRBJ2-7	TGTGCCACCAGCAGAGACAGGACAGATGAGCAGTACTTC	CATSRDRTDEQYF
NA	NA	TRBV5-1	TRBJ1-6	TGCGCCAGCAGCGGGCTGGAGAGGGGGGAAAATTCACCCCTCCACTTT	CASSGLERGENSPLHF
many	NA	TRBV12-3/TRBV12-4	TRBJ2-5	TGTGCCAGCAGTTTAGCGGGAGTTGGGGAGACCCAGTACTTC	CASSLAGVGETQYF
few	TRBD1	TRBV4-3	TRBJ2-4	TGCGCCAGCAGCCAAGATAGGGGGACAGAGAACATTCAGTACTTC	CASSQDRGTENIQYF
few	NA	TRBV20-1	TRBJ2-3	TGCAGTGCCGAACTAGGCACAGATACGCAGTATTTT	CSAELGTDTQYF
few	NA	TRBV27	TRBJ2-1	TGTGCCAGCAGTTTAACCCCGGGGGCCTCCTACAATGAGCAGTTCTTC	CASSLTPGASYNEQFF
few	TRBD2	TRBV20-1	TRBJ2-2	TGCAGTGCTTCTAGCGGGAGGGCCCCCGGGGAGCTGTTTTTT	CSASSGRAPGELFF
NA	NA	TRBV7-9	TRBJ2-3	TGTGCCAGCAGCTTAGGGCACTCAGGAATCACAGATACGCAGTATTTT	CASSLGHSGITDTQYF
few	NA	TRBV5-1	TRBJ2-5	TGCGCCAGCAGCTTGGATCCGGGTGTTGCGGGGACCCAGTACTTC	CASSLDPGVAGTQYF
many	TRBD1	TRBV27	TRBJ1-2	TGTGCCAGCAGTAGAACAGGGGGAACTGGCTACACCTTC	CASSRTGGTGYTF
many	TRBD2	TRBV5-5	TRBJ2-2	TGTGCCAGCAGCGTGGGGACTAGCGGGAGACTTGACGGGGAGCTGTTTTTT	CASSVGTSGRLDGELFF
NA	NA	TRBV5-1	TRBJ2-2	TGCGCCAGCAGCTTGGCTGGGATCTACACCGGGGAGCTGTTTTTT	CASSLAGIYTGELFF
NA	NA	TRBV15	TRBJ2-7	TGTGCCACCAGCTGGCTTGTAGTGGGCCTCGAGCAGTACTTC	CATSWLVVGLEQYF
NA	NA	TRBV3-1	TRBJ1-2	TGTGCCAGCAGCCTCAGGGGCTATGGCTACACCTTC	CASSLRGYGYTF
few	TRBD2	TRBV29-1	TRBJ2-1	TGCAGCGTCCGGCGGCGGCCCCCGGCGGGAGGGGTGGACAATGAGCAGTTCTTC	CSVRRRPPAGGVDNEQFF
NA	NA	TRBV20-1	TRBJ2-4	TGCAGTGCTCGCAGGGCTGCCAAAAACATTCAGTACTTC	CSARRAAKNIQYF
few	TRBD2	TRBV7-8	TRBJ2-5	TGTGCCAGCAGCCCAGCGACTAGCGGGACCAGGGGGACCCAGTACTTC	CASSPATSGTRGTQYF
NA	NA	TRBV20-1	TRBJ2-1	TGCAGTGCTAGAGGGCCCCCGCGTTACAATGAGCAGTTCTTC	CSARGPPRYNEQFF
few	NA	TRBV29-1	TRBJ2-1	TGCAGCGTCCCCATGATGGACAGACACTACAATGAGCAGTTCTTC	CSVPMMDRHYNEQFF
NA	NA	TRBV28	TRBJ2-1	TGTGCCAGCAGTTCCTCCTCTAGCCGAAATGAGCAGTTCTTC	CASSSSSSRNEQFF
NA	TRBD1	TRBV12-3/TRBV12-4	TRBJ2-2	TGTGCCAGCAGTTTCGGGACAGGTCCAACCGGGGAGCTGTTTTTT	CASSFGTGPTGELFF
few	TRBD1	TRBV5-6	TRBJ2-1	TGTGCCAGCAGCTTGGGTGGGACAGGGGCCAATGAGCAGTTCTTC	CASSLGGTGANEQFF
NA	TRBD1	TRBV7-8	TRBJ2-1	TGTGCCAGCAGCTCTCCGGACAGGGCACGGGGCAATGAGCAGTTCTTC	CASSSPDRARGNEQFF
few	TRBD2	TRBV20-1	TRBJ2-7	TGCAGTGCTTACGTAGCGGGAGGGGCCTACGAGCAGTACTTC	CSAYVAGGAYEQYF
NA	NA	TRBV5-1	TRBJ2-3	TGCGCCAGCAGCTTGGGTGGGGGAGAAGCAGATACGCAGTATTTT	CASSLGGGEADTQYF
few	NA	TRBV4-1	TRBJ2-2	TGCGCCAGCAGCCAAGATCTCCTTCGGGGGGCGGGGACCGGGGAGCTGTTTTTT	CASSQDLLRGAGTGELFF
NA	TRBD2	TRBV20-1	TRBJ2-7	TGCAGTGCAGAACTAGCGGGAGGTTCCTACGAGCAGTACTTC	CSAELAGGSYEQYF
NA	NA	TRBV29-1	TRBJ1-2	TGCAGCGTTGGTGAAGTGAACTATGGCTACACCTTC	CSVGEVNYGYTF
few	NA	TRBV15	TRBJ2-6	TGTGCCACCAGCAGAGAAGACAGTTCTTCTGGGGCCAACGTCCTGACTTTC	CATSREDSSSGANVLTF
few	NA	TRBV7-9	TRBJ2-3	TGTGCCAGCAGCCCACGGGGGCAGTTCACAGATACGCAGTATTTT	CASSPRGQFTDTQYF
many	TRBD1	TRBV7-9	TRBJ2-7	TGTGCCAGCAGCTCGTCCGACAGGGCCCCCTTCTACGAGCAGTACTTC	CASSSSDRAPFYEQYF
NA	TRBD2	TRBV4-2	TRBJ2-3	TGTGCCAGCAGCCAAGGGGTCGGGAGGGCCACAGATACGCAGTATTTT	CASSQGVGRATDTQYF
NA	NA	TRBV27	TRBJ2-7	TGTGCCAGCAGTTTATGGGGGGCTTCCGCCTACGAGCAGTACTTC	CASSLWGASAYEQYF
NA	TRBD2	TRBV5-4	TRBJ2-5	TGTGCCAGCAGCCTGGGGCTCGCGGGAGTACAGTACCAAGAGACCCAGTACTTC	CASSLGLAGVQYQETQYF
many	NA	TRBV4-2	TRBJ2-7	TGTGCCAGCAGCCAAGACCCGACAGGAACAAGCTCCTACGAGCAGTACTTC	CASSQDPTGTSSYEQYF
NA	NA	TRBV10-2	TRBJ1-1	TGCGCCAGCAGTGACGCAGGGCAGAACACTGAAGCTTTCTTT	CASSDAGQNTEAFF
few	TRBD1	TRBV7-9	TRBJ1-2	TGTGCCAGCAGCTTAGAGGGGGCTTTCTATGGCTACACCTTC	CASSLEGAFYGYTF
few	NA	TRBV20-1	TRBJ2-3	TGCAGTAAAGGGGGGGAGAGCCGCACAGATACGCAGTATTTT	CSKGGESRTDTQYF
NA	TRBD2	TRBV20-1	TRBJ2-1	TGCAGTGCTTTTGTCGGGAGGGCCACGGGCAATGAGCAGTTCTTC	CSAFVGRATGNEQFF
NA	TRBD2	TRBV9	TRBJ2-7	TGTGCCAGCAGCGTAGATGCGGGAGGGCCTTACGAGCAGTACTTC	CASSVDAGGPYEQYF
NA	TRBD2	TRBV5-4	TRBJ2-7	TGTGCCAGCAGCACCGGACTAGCTCCCCACGAGCAGTACTTC	CASSTGLAPHEQYF
NA	NA	TRBV7-2	TRBJ2-5	TGTGCCAGCAGTCTGACCCGGGGGACCCAGTACTTC	CASSLTRGTQYF
NA	NA	TRBV20-1	TRBJ1-2	TGCAGTGCTAGAGTCCTACAGGGATCCTATGGCTACACCTTC	CSARVLQGSYGYTF
few	NA	TRBV12-3/TRBV12-4	TRBJ1-3	TGTGCCAGCAGTTTACAAGACAGCTCTGGAAACACCATATATTTT	CASSLQDSSGNTIYF
many	NA	TRBV4-3	TRBJ2-2	TGCGCCAGCAGCGCAGCCAGGAACACCGGGGAGCTGTTTTTT	CASSAARNTGELFF
NA	NA	TRBV21-1	TRBJ2-7	TGTGCCAGCAGCAAAGGTACTAGCGGGTCGTTCGAGCAGTACTTC	CASSKGTSGSFEQYF
many	NA	TRBV6-5	TRBJ2-1	TGTGCCAGCAGTTACGGGCGCACTCCGCCGAACAATGAGCAGTTCTTC	CASSYGRTPPNNEQFF
many	TRBD1	TRBV12-3/TRBV12-4	TRBJ1-1	TGTGCCAGCAGTTTCGGGACAGGTGGGGCCACTGAAGCTTTCTTT	CASSFGTGGATEAFF
many	NA	TRBV20-1	TRBJ2-1	TGCAGTGCTAGTTATGGGACTTACAATGAGCAGTTCTTC	CSASYGTYNEQFF
many	NA	TRBV5-1	TRBJ1-5	TGCGCCAGCAGCTTGGCAGGGGTAGACAATCAGCCCCAGCATTTT	CASSLAGVDNQPQHF
few	NA	TRBV9	TRBJ2-7	TGTGCCAGCAGCGTAGGAGGGAGGTCTCCCTACGAGCAGTACTTC	CASSVGGRSPYEQYF
few	TRBD2	TRBV29-1	TRBJ2-1	TGCAGCAGCAAGGCGGGGGGCAGTGAGCAGTTCTTC	CSSKAGGSEQFF